The 24 T cell receptor beta chains below were found in one sample sequenced in a study of PD-L1 blockade in urothelial cancer. The protocol was immunoSEQ multiplex PCR, while the TCRdb copy is restricted to in-frame clones and leaves out a portion. The sample comprises fewer than 30,000 clones, 84% of which are singletons, and 9.6% rests with the top ten. The sequenced sample was PBMCs, obtained around atezolizumab (anti-PD-L1) treatment. These receptors came from a man between 65 and 79 years old with urothelial cancer.

This chain uses TRBV18 with TRBJ2-7, with 9 bases lining up with TRBD1. After removal of 6 bases from V and 4 bases from J, the junction contained 10 bases not matched to a gene. Germline assignment: CDR1 KGHSH and CDR2 LQKENI. The CDR3 is 15 residues long. The chain's CDR3 is CASSPGTGILYEQYF. CDR3 in DNA: TGTGCCAGCTCCCCTGGGACAGGGATATTGTACGAGCAGTACTTC. The entire variable domain, with the rest obtained from reference TRBV18 and TRBJ2-7, is as follows: NAGVMQNPRHLVRRRGQEARLRCSPMKGHSHVYWYRQLPEEGLKFMVYLQKENIIDESGMPKERFSAEFPKEGPSILRIQQVVRGDSAAYFCASSPGTGILYEQYFGPGTRLTVT.

This chain uses TRBV7-6 with TRBJ2-3; a possible D gene is TRBD2 (7 bases). Germline CDR1 SGHVS, CDR2 FNYEAQ. The CDR3 contains 15 residues. Deletions cut 4 bases from V and 2 bases from J, with 13 bases between. CDR3: CASSSQGLYTDTQYF. In DNA form, the CDR3 reads TGTGCCAGCAGCTCACAGGGACTATACACAGATACGCAGTATTTT.

This sequence joins TRBV11-2 and TRBJ1-4, with a tentative D call TRBD1 (6 bases). Deletions cut 5 bases from V and 6 bases from J, with 10 bases between. CDR3 length: 13 amino acids. Germline-derived CDR1 and CDR2 are SGHAT and FQNNGV. The DNA of the CDR3 is TGTGCCAGCAGCCCGAGACAGGATGAAAAACTGTTTTTT. Residues: CASSPRQDEKLFF.

The J gene is TRBJ2-7, the V gene TRBV28, with D hard to call. V dropped 5 bases and J dropped 4 bases, with 6 bases sitting between them. This CDR3 region has 11 residues. Germline V CDR1 and CDR2: MDHEN, SYDVKM. CDR3 sequence: CASSPQYEQYF. CDR3 sequence (DNA): TGTGCCAGCAGTCCCCAATACGAGCAGTACTTC.

CDR3 protein: CASSAGDEQYF. As DNA, the CDR3 is TGTGCCAGCAGTGCCGGGGACGAGCAGTACTTC. The rearrangement uses TRBV7-9 and TRBJ2-7, with a tentative D call TRBD2 (5 bases). Trimming took off 6 bases at V and 5 bases at J, with 8 bases between the two ends. The CDR3 is 11 amino acids. Germline V gene sequence: CDR1 SEHNR, CDR2 FQNEAQ (reference sequence).

V and J are TRBV6-6 and TRBJ2-7; the D is unclear. Germline values: CDR1 MNHNY, CDR2 SVGAGI (reference sequence). Trimming took off 2 bases at V and 4 bases at J, with 15 bases between the two ends. This CDR3 region has 15 residues. The CDR3 is CASSYHDFSLYEQYF. CDR3 nucleotides: TGTGCCAGCAGTTACCATGATTTTAGCCTTTACGAGCAGTACTTC.

The V and J genes are TRBV2 and TRBJ2-3; possibly TRBD2 for D (6 bases). Germline lookup yields CDR1 SNHLY and CDR2 FYNNEI. The CDR3 is 17 amino acids. Trimming took off 4 bases at V and 1 base at J, with 18 bases between the two ends. Here the CDR3 DNA reads TGTGCCAGCAGTGCGGATACGCAGGGAGGAGGCACAGATACGCAGTATTTT. It is translated as CASSADTQGGGTDTQYF.

This chain uses TRBV19 with TRBJ2-7; 10 bases agree with TRBD1. The CDR3 sequence is 14 residues long. The V and J ends lost 6 bases and 2 bases, in that order; junction bases with no gene match: 4. Germline CDR1 LNHDA, CDR2 SQIVND (reference sequence). CDR3 loop: CASSAGQGPYEQYF. DNA for the CDR3: TGTGCCAGTAGCGCGGGACAGGGGCCCTACGAGCAGTACTTC.

This chain uses TRBV5-1 with TRBJ2-5, with TRBD2 matching 7 bases. The CDR3 covers 15 residues. Germline V gene data show CDR1 as SGHRS and CDR2 as YFSETQ. Trimming at V came to 4 bases and at J to 2 bases, leaving 8 bases not matched to a gene. CDR3 sequence reads: CASSVQRAGQETQYF. For the CDR3, the DNA is TGCGCCAGCAGCGTCCAGAGAGCGGGACAAGAGACCCAGTACTTC. The full variable domain, its missing parts supplied by reference TRBV5-1 and TRBJ2-5, is KAGVTQTPRYLIKTRGQQVTLSCSPISGHRSVSWYQQTPGQGLQFLFEYFSETQRNKGNFPGRFSGRQFSNSRSEMNVSTLELGDSALYLCASSVQRAGQETQYFGPGTRLLVL.

The chain uses TRBV6-6 and TRBJ2-7, with a tentative D call TRBD1 (5 bases). V was shortened by 4 bases and J by 4 bases, with 17 bases between the two germline ends. The CDR3 runs to 15 residues. CDR1 is MNHNY, CDR2 SVGAGI, per germline (reference sequence). CDR3 protein: CASSSGPRVGYEQYF. In DNA form, the CDR3 reads TGTGCCAGCAGTTCGGGCCCCAGGGTCGGATACGAGCAGTACTTC.

V and J are TRBV30 and TRBJ1-1; D is uncertain. V lost 8 bases to trimming and J lost 0 bases, with 13 bases between them. The CDR3 totals 13 residues. Per germline, CDR1 GTSNPN and CDR2 SVGIG (reference sequence). CDR3 in amino acids: CAAARSMNTEAFF. For the CDR3, the DNA is TGTGCCGCGGCCCGATCCATGAACACTGAAGCTTTCTTT.

This clone has only a few counts. The CDR3 DNA sequence: TGTGCCAGCAGCCCCGTGGGACTAGTCAATGAGCAGTTCTTC. Translated: CASSPVGLVNEQFF. The V call is TRBV7-6, the J call TRBJ2-1; 8 bases fit TRBD2. V dropped 5 bases and J dropped 6; count of bases not matched to a gene: 6. CDR1 and CDR2 from the germline V gene are SGHVS and FNYEAQ. The CDR3 has 14 residues.

CDR3 DNA: TGTGCCAGCAGTGAAGACAGGGGCTCCTACGAGCAGTACTTC. Translation: CASSEDRGSYEQYF. The chain couples TRBV6-1 to TRBJ2-7; 7 positions match TRBD1. CDR1 is MNHNS, CDR2 SASEGT, per germline. The CDR3 has 14 residues. Trimming took 1 base from V and 0 from J; bases not matched to a gene: 0.

This clone was found a few times. The J gene is TRBJ2-1, the V gene TRBV7-3; the D gene is possibly TRBD2 (5 bases). This CDR3 region has 13 residues. Trimming left V 2 bases short and J 10 bases short, with 12 bases between. CDR1 and CDR2 from the germline V gene are SGHTA and FQGTGA. Here the CDR3 reads CASSLGSTGEQFF. The CDR3 nucleotides are TGTGCCAGCAGCTTAGGAAGTACGGGAGAGCAGTTCTTC.

The chain carries TRBV18 and TRBJ2-1; 8 bases line up with TRBD2. This CDR3 comprises 17 residues. Germline CDR1 is KGHSH and CDR2 is LQKENI. J gave up 7 bases and V 3 bases, and 14 bases lay outside the gene matches. The CDR3 DNA reads TGTGCCAGCTCACCTACTCTACTGGGACTAGTAAATAATGAGCAGTTCTTC. It specifies CASSPTLLGLVNNEQFF.

V is TRBV2 and J is TRBJ2-5; 7 bases map to TRBD2. The trim removed 1 base at V and 5 bases at J, leaving 7 bases unmatched. The CDR3 has 15 residues. Germline CDR1 reads SNHLY; CDR2 reads FYNNEI. CDR3 amino acids: CASSEERGSGETQYF. DNA for the CDR3: TGTGCCAGCAGTGAAGAACGCGGGAGCGGTGAGACCCAGTACTTC.

The chain carries TRBV19 and TRBJ1-1, with TRBD1 identical over 7 bases. The V and J ends lost 10 bases and 4 bases, in that order; junction bases with no gene match: 12. CDR1 is LNHDA and CDR2 is SQIVND in the germline V gene (reference sequence). This CDR3 is 14 amino acids long. This CDR3 reads CATTQATGSTEAFF. Written as DNA, the CDR3 is TGTGCCACCACGCAAGCGACAGGGTCCACTGAAGCTTTCTTT.

V gene TRBV28 combines with J gene TRBJ2-7; TRBD1 matches at 11 bases. Germline CDR1 MDHEN, CDR2 SYDVKM. The CDR3 loop spans 16 amino acids. V dropped 5 bases and J dropped 4; count of bases not matched to a gene: 10. The CDR3 region is CASSEGQGGGLYEQYF. As DNA, the CDR3 is TGTGCCAGCAGTGAGGGACAGGGGGGCGGTTTGTACGAGCAGTACTTC.

This chain connects TRBV9 to TRBJ2-2; D is possibly TRBD2 (6 bases). Germline assignment: CDR1 SGDLS and CDR2 YYNGEE. The V and J ends lost 4 bases and 3 bases respectively, with 13 bases between them. This CDR3 contains 15 residues. CDR3 in amino acids: CASSPGKRDTGELFF. Written as DNA, the CDR3 is TGTGCCAGCAGCCCGGGGAAGCGGGACACCGGGGAGCTGTTTTTT.

For the CDR3, the DNA is TGTGCCAGCAGCCCTTCGGGACAAGGTGATACCTTC. Translating it yields CASSPSGQGDTF. The chain recombines TRBV2 with TRBJ1-2; the D gene is possibly TRBD1 (6 bases). Germline V gene sequence: CDR1 SNHLY, CDR2 FYNNEI. The CDR3 contains 12 residues. V was shortened by 6 bases and J by 14 bases, with 19 bases between the two germline ends.

The chain links TRBV28 to TRBJ2-5; D is perhaps TRBD2 (6 bases). The CDR3 is 16 amino acids. The V gene lost 2 bases and the J gene lost 3 bases, with 16 bases spanning the gap. From germline, CDR1 is MDHEN and CDR2 SYDVKM. The CDR3 loop reads CASSLKTWPGEETQYF. In DNA, the CDR3 is TGTGCCAGCAGTTTAAAGACCTGGCCGGGGGAAGAGACCCAGTACTTC.

This sequence joins TRBV2 and TRBJ2-1, with a weak D call TRBD2 (6 bases). CDR3 length equals 14 residues. Per the germline V gene, CDR1 is SNHLY and CDR2 is FYNNEI. The V gene lost 7 bases and the J gene lost 5 bases, with 15 bases spanning the gap. CDR3 amino acids: CASKERVSHNEQFF. The CDR3 DNA reads TGTGCCAGCAAGGAGCGGGTCAGCCACAATGAGCAGTTCTTC.

The V gene is TRBV5-1, the J gene TRBJ2-3, with 13 bases aligning to TRBD2. This CDR3 region has 17 residues. V shed 6 bases and J 1 base; nucleotides not matched to a gene: 8. Germline V CDR1 and CDR2: SGHRS, YFSETQ. CDR3: CASIPGLAGSGTDTQYF. CDR3 coding DNA: TGCGCCAGCATCCCGGGACTAGCGGGATCGGGCACAGATACGCAGTATTTT.

This clone came up a few times. The rearrangement joins TRBV2 to TRBJ2-1, with 9 bases matching TRBD2. CDR3 length: 12 amino acids. V shed 6 bases, J shed 11 bases, and the junction held 5 bases outside the gene matches. In germline, CDR1 is SNHLY, CDR2 FYNNEI. CDR3 bases: TGTGCCAGCAGATTAGGGACTAGCCAGCAGTTCTTC. Translation gives CASRLGTSQQFF. Full variable domain (rest looked up from reference TRBV2 and TRBJ2-1): EPEVTQTPSHQVTQMGQEVILRCVPISNHLYFYWYRQILGQKVEFLVSFYNNEISEKSEIFDDQFSVERPDGSNFTLKIRSTKLEDSAMYFCASRLGTSQQFFGPGTRLTVL.